This T cell receptor beta chain was recovered during a study of blood T cell repertoires in COVID-19 (TCRdb year 2020). About the study as a whole: The collaborator samples originated in the United States, Italy and Spain and spanned the acute and convalescent phases of COVID-19. The sample metadata nearly always contained a de-identified subject ID, COVID-19 status, age in years and sex. Deeply sampled blood TCRbeta repertoires from subjects exposed to, actively infected with, or recovered from COVID-19 were included in the dataset. The repertoires were released in a freely available public database meant as a resource for research on the immune response to SARS-CoV-2. Where available, HLA class I and class II types were taken from metadata supplied by the sample provider and were not determined by assay-based typing. The samples were drawn from the first 160 participants of the ongoing ImmuneRACE study and from over 950 subjects provided by 6 global collaborators. The material from the prospective study consisted of cDNA or gDNA derived from T cells, B-cell-depleted T cells, or PBMCs. General study outcomes and caveats: The quantity of clinical and demographic metadata differed by source and by participant and was supplied without curation.

TCRbeta CDR3 regions were amplified from genomic DNA by means of the immunoSEQ Assay, a bias-controlled multiplex PCR. Per the original workflow: Within the assay, amplification of reference gene primers was used to estimate how many nucleated cells each sample contained. To quantify the absolute abundance of each unique TCRbeta CDR3 rearrangement, sequence reads were collapsed and filtered. Productive Simpson clonality was computed per sample as the square root of Simpson's diversity index over productive rearrangements. TCRdb re-hosts the immuneACCESS table, in-frame sequences only. Its copies lack some clones; in the studies checked, an unresolved V gene accounts for under half of them, and the cause for the rest is not known. Clonal size and the V and J genes are those of that table, whereas D and trimming came from the DNA. The sample records 200,000 to 250,000 clones, over 90% of which are singletons. The ten largest clones capture more than 0.65% of the sample.

One collaborating source in Seattle enrolled patients during active infection and followed them longitudinally through the course of disease. Each collaborating institution followed its own protocols to collect whole blood in K2EDTA tubes. For TCRbeta analysis, collaborator samples were shipped as frozen whole blood, as isolated PBMCs, or as DNA extracted from either sample type. Per the germline V gene (reference sequence), MNHEY is the CDR1 and SMNVEV is the CDR2. V is trimmed back by 9 bases and J by 5 bases, and the junction contains 5 bases that no gene match accounts for. The CDR3 spans 13 residues, from the cysteine through the phenylalanine. Only CDR3 DNA remains: 39 bases, in frame from the first base. Points on this clone: Its antigen remains undetermined. The record has no base qualities; no much larger clone is one base away.

This receptor was obtained from a man aged 25 to 40 with COVID-19, enrolled during active disease. The chain was built from TRBV27 and TRBJ2-3; a stretch of 10 junction bases matches TRBD1. Sequencing input: peripheral blood. The CDR3 region: CASRQGAGDTQYF. Here is the DNA: TGTGCCAGTAGACAGGGGGCAGGAGATACGCAGTATTTT.